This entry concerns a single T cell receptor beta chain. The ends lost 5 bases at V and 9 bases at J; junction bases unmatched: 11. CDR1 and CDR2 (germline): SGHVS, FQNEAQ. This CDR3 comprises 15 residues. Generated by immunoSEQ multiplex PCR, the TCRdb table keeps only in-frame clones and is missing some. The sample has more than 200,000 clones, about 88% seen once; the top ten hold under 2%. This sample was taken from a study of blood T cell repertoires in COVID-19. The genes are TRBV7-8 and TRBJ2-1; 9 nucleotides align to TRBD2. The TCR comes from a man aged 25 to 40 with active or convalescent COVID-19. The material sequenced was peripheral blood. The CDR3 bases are TGTGCCAGCAGCGCTCGGGCGGGGGGGCCGACTGAGCAGTTCTTC. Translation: CASSARAGGPTEQFF.